Each of the 21 T cell receptor beta chains below was sequenced from the same sample in a study of control samples from healthy donors and cancer patients. Using immunoSEQ multiplex PCR, the repertoire was profiled, and TCRdb retains in-frame clones only, with some absent. The sample lists under 450,000 clones, around nine tenths occurring once. Sequencing was carried out using PBMCs. Receptors were obtained from a man aged 40-49 years with head and neck cancer.

This chain links TRBV30 with TRBJ1-1; D remains ambiguous. Per the germline V gene, CDR1 is GTSNPN and CDR2 is SVGIG (reference sequence). V shed 4 bases and J shed 0 bases, with 9 bases lying between them. The CDR3 totals 13 residues. CDR3 coding DNA: TGTGCCTGGAACGCAGGAGTGAACACTGAAGCTTTCTTT. It specifies CAWNAGVNTEAFF.

The chain links TRBV11-2 to TRBJ1-5, with D tentatively TRBD1 (6 bases). Trimming took off 5 bases at V and 3 bases at J, with 14 bases between the two ends. The CDR3 has 15 amino acids. The germline V gene encodes CDR1 SGHAT and CDR2 FQNNGV. The CDR3 DNA reads as TGTGCCAGCAGCGCAGGGGCAGGGCCCAATCAGCCCCAGCATTTT. It yields the protein CASSAGAGPNQPQHF. The full variable domain, rest sourced from reference TRBV11-2 and TRBJ1-5, is EAGVAQSPRYKIIEKRQSVAFWCNPISGHATLYWYQQILGQGPKLLIQFQNNGVVDDSQLPKDRFSAERLKGVDSTLKIQPAKLEDSAVYLCASSAGAGPNQPQHFGDGTRLSIL.

The chain employs TRBV27 and TRBJ2-2, with TRBD1 identical over 7 bases. This CDR3 is 15 amino acids long. J was trimmed by 3 bases and V by 5 bases; bases with no gene match: 6. The germline V gene encodes CDR1 MNHEY and CDR2 SMNVEV (reference sequence). This CDR3 is CASSPGDRYTGELFF. The CDR3 DNA reads as TGTGCCAGCAGTCCAGGGGACAGATACACCGGGGAGCTGTTTTTT.

The chain combines TRBV7-9 with TRBJ2-7, with D perhaps TRBD2 (7 bases). Trimming cost V 4 bases and J 0 bases, with 16 bases left between them. CDR3 length: 16 residues. The germline CDR1 and CDR2 sequences are SEHNR and FQNEAQ (reference sequence). The CDR3, as DNA: TGTGCCAGCAGCTGGGGGGGCTCCTCAAGCTCCTACGAGCAGTACTTC. It yields the protein CASSWGGSSSSYEQYF. Complete variable domain (other parts from reference TRBV7-9 and TRBJ2-7): DTGVSQNPRHKITKRGQNVTFRCDPISEHNRLYWYRQTLGQGPEFLTYFQNEAQLEKSRLLSDRFSAERPKGSFSTLEIQRTEQGDSAMYLCASSWGGSSSSYEQYFGPGTRLTVT.

This chain's CDR3 is CASGLLTGYEQYF. CDR3 DNA: TGTGCCAGCGGGCTTTTGACGGGGTACGAGCAGTACTTC. The chain is built from TRBV12-3 or TRBV12-4 and TRBJ2-7, with a tentative D call TRBD2 (5 bases). This CDR3 contains 13 residues. The V gene lost 8 bases and the J gene lost 4 bases, with 15 bases spanning the gap.

The chain employs TRBV24-1 and TRBJ1-5, with D unresolved. V lost 0 bases to trimming and J lost 4 bases, with 12 bases between them. From germline, CDR1 is KGHDR and CDR2 SFDVKD. The CDR3 runs 16 residues. The CDR3 nucleotides are TGTGCCACCAGTGATTTGGGAGCGATACCTAATCAGCCCCAGCATTTT. It is translated as CATSDLGAIPNQPQHF.

This clone showed up just a few times. The chain recombines TRBV6-2 or TRBV6-3 with TRBJ1-6; D is unclear. Trimming took off 4 bases at V and 7 bases at J, with 20 bases between the two ends. Germline V CDR1 and CDR2: MNHEY, SVGEGT. The CDR3 runs to 17 residues. This chain's CDR3 is CASSFRRPDAQNSPLHF. DNA for the CDR3: TGTGCCAGCAGTTTCAGGCGGCCAGATGCCCAGAATTCACCCCTCCACTTT.

The gene calls are TRBV7-9 and TRBJ2-7; tentatively, D is TRBD2 (6 bases). The CDR3 extends over 13 amino acids. V lost 6 bases and J 0 bases, leaving 9 bases between the germline ends. The germline V gene encodes CDR1 SEHNR and CDR2 FQNEAQ (reference sequence). The CDR3 reads CASRSSASYEQYF. The CDR3 DNA reads TGTGCCAGCAGATCTAGCGCCTCCTACGAGCAGTACTTC.

The V call is TRBV7-2, the J call TRBJ1-1; D gene ambiguous. Trimming removed 1 base from V and 6 bases from J, with 12 bases in between. CDR1 and CDR2 from the germline V gene are SGHTA and FQGNSA. The CDR3 has 14 residues. The CDR3 coding sequence is TGTGCCAGCAGCTTAGTTCCGGGTGGAGCTGAAGCTTTCTTT. It specifies CASSLVPGGAEAFF.

Written as DNA, the CDR3 is TGTGCCAGCAGCCGTTACGAGGGACAGGGGGCTGGAGAGCAGTACTTC. Translation: CASSRYEGQGAGEQYF. The chain joins TRBV3-1 (or the pseudogene TRBV3-2) to TRBJ2-7, with TRBD1 identical over 12 bases. V was pared by 4 bases and J by 7 bases, with 11 bases of the junction left unmatched. This CDR3 comprises 16 residues. Germline V lookup: CDR1 LGHDT, CDR2 YNNKEL (reference sequence).

The chain joins TRBV5-1 to TRBJ2-2; D call uncertain. There are 13 residues in the CDR3. The germline V gene encodes CDR1 SGHRS and CDR2 YFSETQ. V lost 5 bases and J lost 4, with 9 bases in between. CDR3 nucleotide sequence: TGCGCCAGCAGTTTGATGGGCACCGGGGAGCTGTTTTTT. It specifies CASSLMGTGELFF.

The rearrangement uses TRBV12-3 or TRBV12-4 and TRBJ2-1; no clear D gene. CDR3 length: 12 amino acids. Trimming took 5 bases from V and 9 from J, leaving 11 bases between them. The CDR3 is CASSPGVGEQFF. The CDR3 DNA reads TGTGCCAGCAGTCCCGGAGTGGGTGAGCAGTTCTTC.

The chain links TRBV19 to TRBJ1-1; 7 bases are shared with TRBD1. Trimming cost V 5 bases and J 3 bases; bases outside gene matches: 15. The CDR3 sequence is 17 residues long. Germline lookup yields CDR1 LNHDA and CDR2 SQIVND (reference sequence). The CDR3 DNA reads as TGTGCCAGTAGTCCAAACCCAGGGGGTGGTCGGTACACTGAAGCTTTCTTT. Translating gives CASSPNPGGGRYTEAFF.

The chain joins TRBV2 to TRBJ1-1; D unclear. Germline CDR1 is SNHLY and CDR2 is FYNNEI. V shed 1 base and J shed 4 bases, with 1 base lying between them. The CDR3 is 11 amino acids. For the CDR3, the DNA is TGTGCCAGCAGTGAAGGCACTGAAGCTTTCTTT. Protein product: CASSEGTEAFF.

This chain uses TRBV2 with TRBJ2-1; the match to TRBD2 covers 7 bases. The length of the CDR3 is 15 residues. After removal of 8 bases from V and 6 bases from J, the junction contained 13 bases not matched to a gene. Germline-derived CDR1 and CDR2 are SNHLY and FYNNEI. DNA of the CDR3: TGTGCCAGCCTAGTAATAGGGGCTAGCGGCAATGAGCAGTTCTTC. Translated, it gives CASLVIGASGNEQFF.

The chain employs TRBV18 and TRBJ1-1, with D maybe TRBD1 (5 bases). The CDR3 spans 14 residues. Germline V gene lookup returns CDR1 KGHSH and CDR2 LQKENI. Trimming took 5 bases from V and 0 from J, leaving 10 bases between them. The CDR3 spells CASSVRQMNTEAFF. The CDR3 DNA follows: TGTGCCAGCTCAGTGAGACAGATGAACACTGAAGCTTTCTTT.

The J gene is TRBJ1-3, the V gene TRBV4-1; D unresolved. Germline CDR1 MGHRA, CDR2 YSYEKL. The CDR3 runs to 15 residues. V lost 1 base and J lost 0, with 7 bases in between. CDR3 loop: CASSQGGFSGNTIYF. CDR3 DNA: TGCGCCAGCAGCCAAGGGGGTTTCTCTGGAAACACCATATATTTT.

This clone appeared once. V is TRBV15 and J is TRBJ1-6; D may be TRBD1 (6 bases). Trimming stripped 3 bases from V and 7 bases from J, with 10 bases between. This CDR3 spans 14 amino acids. CDR1 and CDR2 from the germline V gene are LNHNV and YYDKDF (reference sequence). The CDR3, as DNA: TGTGCCACCAGCAGGGGACAAGAAAATTCACCCCTCCACTTT. Protein product: CATSRGQENSPLHF.

About this clone itself: The junction and the germline gene differ at one end; a read error may be behind it. The J gene is TRBJ1-1, the V gene TRBV28; D remains unclear. The CDR3 is made up of 14 amino acids. CDR1 is MDHEN and CDR2 is SYDVKM in the germline V gene. The CDR3 DNA reads as TGTGCCACCCTCTGGGAGGGAATGAATACTGAAGCTTTCTTT. Encoded protein: CATLWEGMNTEAFF.

V is TRBV5-6 and J is TRBJ1-5; no firm D call. The CDR3 is 14 amino acids. The germline CDR1 and CDR2 sequences are SGHDT and YYEEEE. V was pared by 0 bases and J by 4 bases, with 8 bases between. CDR3 loop: CASSLVAGNQPQHF. The CDR3 coding sequence is TGTGCCAGCAGCTTGGTGGCGGGAAATCAGCCCCAGCATTTT.

The rearrangement uses TRBV3-1 (or the pseudogene TRBV3-2) and TRBJ2-2; 9 positions match TRBD1. The CDR3 is 16 residues long. V gave up 1 base and J gave up 5 bases; unmatched junction bases: 5. Germline V gene lookup returns CDR1 LGHDT and CDR2 YNNKEL (reference sequence). CDR3 in amino acids: CASSQGDRGGTGELFF. DNA of the CDR3: TGTGCCAGCAGCCAAGGAGACAGGGGGGGAACCGGGGAGCTGTTTTTT.